This T cell receptor beta chain was recovered during a study of T cells after yellow fever vaccination. Germline values: CDR1 SGHRS, CDR2 YFSETQ. Trimming removed 0 bases from V and 8 bases from J, with 17 bases in between. The length of the CDR3 is 15 residues. This clonotype was counted ten times or more. By 5'RACE template switching, TCR cDNA was produced, with a universal primer site and UMIs added in the process. TCRdb fed the 5' RACE reads into MiXCR, producing one record per CDR3 protein. Here the sample spans tens of thousands of distinct CDR3 sequences, roughly a tenth being singletons. General study findings and limits: On day 0, almost all vaccine-responding clonotypes were undetectable in sorted memory subsets. Most clones from primary vaccination were detected again post-booster (about 95% CD4, roughly 85% CD8).

This sequence originates from a man aged 18 to 29 who received the YFV17D yellow fever vaccine. The chain carries TRBV5-1 and TRBJ1-1; D is ambiguous. The source was PBMCs, either bulk or a sorted T-cell subset (CD4+, CD8+, memory, or dextramer-sorted; not recorded which), collected roughly 15 days after the first yellow fever vaccination. The CDR3: CASSLGPGREAEAFF. CDR3 nucleotide sequence: TGCGCCAGCAGCTTGGGGCCGGGGAGGGAAGCCGAAGCTTTCTTT. Full variable domain (missing parts from reference TRBV5-1 and TRBJ1-1): KAGVTQTPRYLIKTRGQQVTLSCSPISGHRSVSWYQQTPGQGLQFLFEYFSETQRNKGNFPGRFSGRQFSNSRSEMNVSTLELGDSALYLCASSLGPGREAEAFFGQGTRLTVV.